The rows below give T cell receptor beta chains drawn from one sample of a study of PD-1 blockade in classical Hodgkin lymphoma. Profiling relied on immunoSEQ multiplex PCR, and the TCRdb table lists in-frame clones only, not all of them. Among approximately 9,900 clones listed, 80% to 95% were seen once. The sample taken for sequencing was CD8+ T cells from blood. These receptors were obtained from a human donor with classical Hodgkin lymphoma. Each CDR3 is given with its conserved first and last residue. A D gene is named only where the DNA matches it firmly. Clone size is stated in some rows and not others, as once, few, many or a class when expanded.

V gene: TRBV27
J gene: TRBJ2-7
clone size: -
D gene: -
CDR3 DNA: TGTGCCAGCAGTTTGACGGGGACCTACGAGCAGTACTTC
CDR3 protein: CASSLTGTYEQYF

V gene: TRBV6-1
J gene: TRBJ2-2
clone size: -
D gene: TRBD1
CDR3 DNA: TGTGCCAGCAGTGAAGGGACAGGGGGCGGGGAGCTGTTTTTT
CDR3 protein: CASSEGTGGGELFF

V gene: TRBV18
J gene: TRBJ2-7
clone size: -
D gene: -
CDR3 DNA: TGTGCCAGCTCACCACCCGGACAAAACTACGAGCAGTACTTC
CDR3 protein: CASSPPGQNYEQYF

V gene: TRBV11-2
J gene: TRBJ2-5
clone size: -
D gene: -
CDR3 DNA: TGTGCCAGCAGATCAGGAGAGGAGACCCAGTACTTC
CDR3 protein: CASRSGEETQYF

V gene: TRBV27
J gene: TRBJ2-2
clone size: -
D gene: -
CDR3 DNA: TGTGCCAGCAGTCAGATTCCCACCGGGGAGCTGTTTTTT
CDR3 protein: CASSQIPTGELFF

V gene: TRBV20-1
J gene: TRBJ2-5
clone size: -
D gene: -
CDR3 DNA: TGCAGTGCTAGGGTAACTCCAAATCAAGACTTC
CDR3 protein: CSARVTPNQDF

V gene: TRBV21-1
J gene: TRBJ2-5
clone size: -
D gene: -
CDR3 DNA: TGTGCCAGCAGTACAGGGATGCGAGAGACCCAGTACTTC
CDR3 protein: CASSTGMRETQYF

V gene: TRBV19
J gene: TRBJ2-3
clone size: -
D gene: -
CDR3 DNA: TGTGCCAGTAGTCCCCAGGGGGATACGCAGTATTTT
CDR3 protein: CASSPQGDTQYF

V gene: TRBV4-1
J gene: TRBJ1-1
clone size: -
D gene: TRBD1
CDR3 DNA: TGCGCCAGCAGCCAGGACAGGGGCTTGAACACTGAAGCTTTCTTT
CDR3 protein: CASSQDRGLNTEAFF

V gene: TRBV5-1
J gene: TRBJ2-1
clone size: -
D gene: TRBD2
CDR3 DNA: TGCGCCAGCAGCCCGGCGATACTAGCGGGCCTAACCGGGGAGTTCTTC
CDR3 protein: CASSPAILAGLTGEFF

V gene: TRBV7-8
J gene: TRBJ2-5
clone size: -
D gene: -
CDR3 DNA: TGTGCCAGCAGCTACAGGCCCCAAGAGACCCAGTACTTC
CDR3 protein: CASSYRPQETQYF

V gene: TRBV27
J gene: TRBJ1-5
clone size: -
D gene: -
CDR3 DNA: TGTGCCAGCAGTTTCGGGGGAGGTCAGCCCCAGCATTTT
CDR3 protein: CASSFGGGQPQHF

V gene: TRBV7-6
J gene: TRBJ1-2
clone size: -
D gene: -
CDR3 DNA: TGTGCCAGCAGCTTCGACAGGAAACCCTATGGCTACACCTTC
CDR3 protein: CASSFDRKPYGYTF

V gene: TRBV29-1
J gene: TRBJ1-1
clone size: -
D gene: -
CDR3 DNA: TGCAGCCCGGGAGGCACTGAAGCTTTCTTT
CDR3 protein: CSPGGTEAFF

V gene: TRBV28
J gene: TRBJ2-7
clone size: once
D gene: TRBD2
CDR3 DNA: TGTGCCAGCTCGACTAGCGGGTACTTCTACGAGCAGTACTTC
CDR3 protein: CASSTSGYFYEQYF

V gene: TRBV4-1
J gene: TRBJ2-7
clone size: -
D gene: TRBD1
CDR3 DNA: TGCGCCAGCAGCCAAGATGGGACAGCCCCGGGAGAGCAGTACTTC
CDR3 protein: CASSQDGTAPGEQYF

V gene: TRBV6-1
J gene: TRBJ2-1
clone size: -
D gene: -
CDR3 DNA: TGTGCCAGCAGTGATGGAGCGAGCTCCTACAATGAGCAGTTCTTC
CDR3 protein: CASSDGASSYNEQFF

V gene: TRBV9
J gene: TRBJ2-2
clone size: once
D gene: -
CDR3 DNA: TGTGCCAGCAGCGTTTTGAGTACCGGGGAGCTGTTTTTT
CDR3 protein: CASSVLSTGELFF

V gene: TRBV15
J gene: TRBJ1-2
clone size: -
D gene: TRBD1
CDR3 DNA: TGTGCCACCAGCCGTGGGACAGGGGCTCCACTCTCCGGCTACACCTTC
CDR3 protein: CATSRGTGAPLSGYTF

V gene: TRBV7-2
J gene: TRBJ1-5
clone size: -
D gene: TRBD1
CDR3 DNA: TGTGCCAGCAGCTTAATGACAGGGGGGAATCAGCCCCAGCATTTT
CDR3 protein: CASSLMTGGNQPQHF

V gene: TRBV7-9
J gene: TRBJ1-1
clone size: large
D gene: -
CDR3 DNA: TGTGCCAGCAGCTTTTCACCAGGGCGCCCTGAAGCTTTCTTT
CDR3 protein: CASSFSPGRPEAFF

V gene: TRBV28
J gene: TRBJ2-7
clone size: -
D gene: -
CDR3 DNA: TGTGCCAGCAGTTTGACCGGGAGATTCTACGAGCAGTACTTC
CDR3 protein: CASSLTGRFYEQYF

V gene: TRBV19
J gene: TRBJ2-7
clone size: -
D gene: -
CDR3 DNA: TGTGCCAGTAGTGGGTTCGCGACCTACGAGCAGTACTTC
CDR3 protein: CASSGFATYEQYF

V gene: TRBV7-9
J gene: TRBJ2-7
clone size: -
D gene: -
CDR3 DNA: TGTGCCAGCATATTGGGCAGTTTTGGCGAGCAGTACTTC
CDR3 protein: CASILGSFGEQYF

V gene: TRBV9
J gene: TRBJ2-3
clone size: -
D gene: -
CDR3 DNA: TGTGCCAGCAGCGTAGATCCCCCAGATACGCAGTATTTT
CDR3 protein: CASSVDPPDTQYF

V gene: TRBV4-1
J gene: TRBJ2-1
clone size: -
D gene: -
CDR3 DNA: TGCGCCAGCAGCCAAGATCTTAGTACTCTGTATGAGCAGTTCTTC
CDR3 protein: CASSQDLSTLYEQFF

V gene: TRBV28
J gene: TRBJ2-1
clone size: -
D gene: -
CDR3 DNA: TGTGCCAGCAGTTTATCGCAGCGTTCCTACAATGAGCAGTTCTTC
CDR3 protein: CASSLSQRSYNEQFF

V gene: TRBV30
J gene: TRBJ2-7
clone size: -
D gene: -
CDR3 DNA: TGTGCCTGGAGTGGCTTGGAGCTCTACGAGCAGTACTTC
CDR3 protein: CAWSGLELYEQYF

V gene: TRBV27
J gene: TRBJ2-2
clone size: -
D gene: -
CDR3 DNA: TGTGCCAGCAGTCTTCTTGGACAGAGGTTTAGCGGGGAGCTGTTTTTT
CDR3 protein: CASSLLGQRFSGELFF

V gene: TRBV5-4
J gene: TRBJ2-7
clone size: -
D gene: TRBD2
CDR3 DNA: TGTGCCAGCAGCTCCGTAGGAGCGGGGGAGACAGAGCAGTACTTC
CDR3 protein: CASSSVGAGETEQYF

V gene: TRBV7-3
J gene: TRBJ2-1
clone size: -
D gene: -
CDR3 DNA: TGTGCCAGCAGCTCGGACGGATACAATGAGCAGTTCTTC
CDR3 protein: CASSSDGYNEQFF

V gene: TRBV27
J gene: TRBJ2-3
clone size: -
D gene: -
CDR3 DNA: TGTGCCAGCAGTTTATATAGCAGCACAGATACGCAGTATTTT
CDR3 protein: CASSLYSSTDTQYF

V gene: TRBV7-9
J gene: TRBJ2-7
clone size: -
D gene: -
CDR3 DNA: TGTGCCAGCAGCTGGGTCCACGAGCAGTACTTC
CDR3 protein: CASSWVHEQYF

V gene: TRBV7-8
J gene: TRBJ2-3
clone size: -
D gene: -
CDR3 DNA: TGTGCCAGCAGCTTGTTCCCCGTTCAACTAATCACAGATACGCAGTATTTT
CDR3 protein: CASSLFPVQLITDTQYF

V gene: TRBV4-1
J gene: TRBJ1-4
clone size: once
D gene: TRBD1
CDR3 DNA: TGCGCCAGCAGCCAAGGAAGTGGACGGACAGGGTGGCTTGAAAAACTGTTTTTT
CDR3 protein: CASSQGSGRTGWLEKLFF

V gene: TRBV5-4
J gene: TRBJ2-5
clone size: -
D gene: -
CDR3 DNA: TGTGCCAGCGCGTCCTGGACACAAGAGACCCAGTACTTC
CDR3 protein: CASASWTQETQYF

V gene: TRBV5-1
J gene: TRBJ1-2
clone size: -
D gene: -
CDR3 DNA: TGCGCCAGCAGCTTGCCCGGGCAGGTCTATGGCTACACCTTC
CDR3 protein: CASSLPGQVYGYTF

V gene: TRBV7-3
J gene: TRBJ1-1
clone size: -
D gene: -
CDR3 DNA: TGTGCCAGCAGCCTTGGGGGGGATAAGAACACTGAAGCTTTCTTT
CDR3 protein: CASSLGGDKNTEAFF

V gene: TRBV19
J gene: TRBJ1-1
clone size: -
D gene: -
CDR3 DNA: TGTGCCAGTATTGGAGGGATAGGTGAAGCTTTCTTT
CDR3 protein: CASIGGIGEAFF

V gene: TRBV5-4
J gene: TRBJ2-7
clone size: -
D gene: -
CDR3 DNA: TGTGCCAGCAGCTTGCCAGGGGGGGAGTACGAGCAGTACTTC
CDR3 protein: CASSLPGGEYEQYF

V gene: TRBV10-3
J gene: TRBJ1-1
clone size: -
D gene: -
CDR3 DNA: TGTGCCATCAGTGAGTCGACGATACAGAACACTGAAGCTTTCTTT
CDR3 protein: CAISESTIQNTEAFF

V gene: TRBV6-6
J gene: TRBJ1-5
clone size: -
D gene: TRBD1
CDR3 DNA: TGTGCCAGCAGTACAGGGGGGGGCGGACAGCCCCAGCATTTT
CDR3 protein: CASSTGGGGQPQHF

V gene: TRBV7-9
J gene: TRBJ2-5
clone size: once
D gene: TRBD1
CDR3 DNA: TGTGCCAGCAGATCCCCCGCTCCGGGACAGGGGGGCCAAGAGACCCAGTACTTC
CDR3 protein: CASRSPAPGQGGQETQYF

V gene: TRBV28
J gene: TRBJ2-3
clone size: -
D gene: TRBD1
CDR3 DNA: TGTGCCAGCAGGACAGGGTGGGGAGATACGCAGTATTTT
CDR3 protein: CASRTGWGDTQYF

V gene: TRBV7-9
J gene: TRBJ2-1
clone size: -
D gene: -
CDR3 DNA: TGTGCCAGCAGCACGAGCTCCTACAATGAGCAGTTCTTC
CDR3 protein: CASSTSSYNEQFF

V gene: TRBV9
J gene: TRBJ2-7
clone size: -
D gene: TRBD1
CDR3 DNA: TGTGCCAGCAGCGTAGTCGGTGGACAGGGCTGGTACGAGCAGTACTTT
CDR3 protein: CASSVVGGQGWYEQYF

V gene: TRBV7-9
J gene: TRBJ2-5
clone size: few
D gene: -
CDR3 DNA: TGTGCCAGCAATCCAAAAGAGACCCAGTACTTC
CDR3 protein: CASNPKETQYF

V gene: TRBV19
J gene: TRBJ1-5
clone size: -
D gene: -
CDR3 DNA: TGTGCCAGTAGTATGTTTAGGGGAAGCAATCAGCCCCAGCATTTT
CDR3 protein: CASSMFRGSNQPQHF

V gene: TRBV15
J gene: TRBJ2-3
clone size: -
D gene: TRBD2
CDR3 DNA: TGTGCCACTAAGCGGGAGCACGTACCTATAGATACGCAGTATTTT
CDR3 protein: CATKREHVPIDTQYF

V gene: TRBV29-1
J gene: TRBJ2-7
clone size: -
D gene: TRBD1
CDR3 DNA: TGCAGCGTTGAAGCGGGGACAGGGGACTACGAGCAGTACTTC
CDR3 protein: CSVEAGTGDYEQYF

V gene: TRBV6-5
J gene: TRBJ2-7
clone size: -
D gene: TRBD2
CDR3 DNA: TGTGCCAGCAGTTACTCGACTAGCGGGAGATACGAGCAGTACTTC
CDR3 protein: CASSYSTSGRYEQYF

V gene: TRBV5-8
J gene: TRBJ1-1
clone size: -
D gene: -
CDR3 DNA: TGTGCCAGCACCGATACGAGGGATGGGTCTGAAGCTTTCTTT
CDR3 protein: CASTDTRDGSEAFF

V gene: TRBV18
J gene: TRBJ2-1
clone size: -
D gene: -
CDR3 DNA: TGTGCCAGCTCACCCCGGGACTCGCCCGATGAGCAGTTCTTC
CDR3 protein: CASSPRDSPDEQFF

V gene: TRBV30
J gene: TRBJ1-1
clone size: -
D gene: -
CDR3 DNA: TGTGCCTGGAGTGTAGGCTCGAGAACTGAAGCTTTCTTT
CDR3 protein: CAWSVGSRTEAFF

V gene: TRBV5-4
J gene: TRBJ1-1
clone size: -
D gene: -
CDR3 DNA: TGTGCCAGCAGCTTGGAAGCTATGAACACTGAAGCTTTCTTT
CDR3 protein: CASSLEAMNTEAFF

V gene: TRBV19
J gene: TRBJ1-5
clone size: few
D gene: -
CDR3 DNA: TGTGCCAGTACTTCAAGTGGGGGGTTGGATCAGCCCCAGCATTTT
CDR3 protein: CASTSSGGLDQPQHF

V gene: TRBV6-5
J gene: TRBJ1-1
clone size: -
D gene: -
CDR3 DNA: TGTGCCAGCAGTTACGGATCAGGAGGAACTGAAGCTTTCTTT
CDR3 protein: CASSYGSGGTEAFF

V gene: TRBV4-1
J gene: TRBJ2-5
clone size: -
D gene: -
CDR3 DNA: TGCGCCAGCAGCCCCGGACCGGGAGCGGAGACCCAGTACTTC
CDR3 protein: CASSPGPGAETQYF

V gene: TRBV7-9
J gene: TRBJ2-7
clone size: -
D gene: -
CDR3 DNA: TGTGCCAGCAACCGAGGGCACTACGAGCAGTACTTC
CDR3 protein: CASNRGHYEQYF